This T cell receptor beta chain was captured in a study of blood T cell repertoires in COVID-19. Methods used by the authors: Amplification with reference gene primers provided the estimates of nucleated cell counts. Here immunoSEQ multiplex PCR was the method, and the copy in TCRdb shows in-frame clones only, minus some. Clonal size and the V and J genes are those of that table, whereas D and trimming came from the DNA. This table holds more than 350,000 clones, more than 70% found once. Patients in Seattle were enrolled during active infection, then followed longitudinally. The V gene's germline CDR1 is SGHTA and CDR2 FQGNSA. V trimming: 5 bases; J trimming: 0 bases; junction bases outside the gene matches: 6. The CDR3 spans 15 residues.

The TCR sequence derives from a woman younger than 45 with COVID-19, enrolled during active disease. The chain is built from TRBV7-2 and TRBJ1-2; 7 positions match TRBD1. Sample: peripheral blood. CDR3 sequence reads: CASSPRTGSNYGYTF. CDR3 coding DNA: TGTGCCAGCAGCCCGCGGACAGGTTCTAACTATGGCTACACCTTC. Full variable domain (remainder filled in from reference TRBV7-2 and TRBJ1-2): GAGVSQSPSNKVTEKGKDVELRCDPISGHTALYWYRQSLGQGLEFLIYFQGNSAPDKSGLPSDRFSAERTGGSVSTLTIQRTQQEDSAVYLCASSPRTGSNYGYTFGSGTRLTVV.